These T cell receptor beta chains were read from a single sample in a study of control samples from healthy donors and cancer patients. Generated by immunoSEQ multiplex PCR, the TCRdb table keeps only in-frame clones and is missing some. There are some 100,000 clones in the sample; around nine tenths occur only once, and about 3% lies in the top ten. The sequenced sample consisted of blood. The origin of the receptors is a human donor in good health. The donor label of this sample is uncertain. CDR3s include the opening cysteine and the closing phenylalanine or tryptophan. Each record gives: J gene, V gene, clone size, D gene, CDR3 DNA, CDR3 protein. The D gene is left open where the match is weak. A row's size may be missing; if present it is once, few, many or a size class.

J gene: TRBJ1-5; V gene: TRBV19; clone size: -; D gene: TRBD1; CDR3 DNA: TGTGCCAGTAGTAACCCACGACAGGGCTATCAGCCCCAGCATTTT; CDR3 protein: CASSNPRQGYQPQHF
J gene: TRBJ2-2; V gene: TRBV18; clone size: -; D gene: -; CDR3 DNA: TGTGCCAGCTCAAAGGGGAACACGAACACCGGGGAGCTGTTTTTT; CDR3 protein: CASSKGNTNTGELFF
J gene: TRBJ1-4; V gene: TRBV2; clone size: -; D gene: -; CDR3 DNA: TGTGCCAGCAGTGAAGATGCAGGGGACGAAAAACTGTTTTTT; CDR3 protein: CASSEDAGDEKLFF
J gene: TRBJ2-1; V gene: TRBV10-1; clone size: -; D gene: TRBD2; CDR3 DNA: TGCGCCAGCAGTGCTAGCGGGGGCGTCAATGAGCAGTTCTTC; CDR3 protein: CASSASGGVNEQFF
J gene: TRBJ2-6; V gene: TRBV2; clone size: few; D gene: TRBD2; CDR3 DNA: TGTGCCAGCAGAGAGACTAGCCTATCATCTGGGGCCAACGTCCTGACTTTC; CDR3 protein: CASRETSLSSGANVLTF
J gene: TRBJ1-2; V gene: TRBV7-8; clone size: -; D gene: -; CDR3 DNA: TGTGCCAGCAGCTCGGGTACGAATGGCTACACCTTC; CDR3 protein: CASSSGTNGYTF
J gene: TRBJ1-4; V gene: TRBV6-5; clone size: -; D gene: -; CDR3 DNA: TGTGCCAGCAACCTCGGGGGCACTAATGAAAAACTGTTTTTT; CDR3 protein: CASNLGGTNEKLFF
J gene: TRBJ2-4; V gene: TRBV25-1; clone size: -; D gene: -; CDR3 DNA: TGTGCCAGCAGTGACGACAATACTCAGTACTTC; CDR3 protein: CASSDDNTQYF
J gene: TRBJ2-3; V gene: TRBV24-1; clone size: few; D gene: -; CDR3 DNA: TGTGCCACCAGTGAAGGTACAGATACGCAGTATTTT; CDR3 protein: CATSEGTDTQYF
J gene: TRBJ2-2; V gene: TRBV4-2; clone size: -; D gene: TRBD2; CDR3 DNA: TGTGTCAGCAGCCAAGAAGAGCGGGGGAACACCGGGGAGCTGTTTTTT; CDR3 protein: CVSSQEERGNTGELFF
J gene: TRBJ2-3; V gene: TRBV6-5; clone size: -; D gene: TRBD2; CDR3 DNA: TGTGCCACCTCTAGCGGGGAGCGGACAGATACGCAGTATTTT; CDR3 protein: CATSSGERTDTQYF
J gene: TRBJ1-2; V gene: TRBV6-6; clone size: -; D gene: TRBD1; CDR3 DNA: TGTGCCAGCAGTCGACAGGGGGATGGCTACACCTTC; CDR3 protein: CASSRQGDGYTF
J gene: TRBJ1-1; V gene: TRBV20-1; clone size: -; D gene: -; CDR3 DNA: TGCAGTGCTAGGGAGATGGCTTTCTTT; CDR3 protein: CSAREMAFF
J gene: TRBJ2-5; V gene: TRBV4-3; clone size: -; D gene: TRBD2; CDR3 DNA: TGCGCCAGCAGCCAACTTACTAGCGGGGGCCACCAAGAGACCCAGTACTTC; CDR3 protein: CASSQLTSGGHQETQYF
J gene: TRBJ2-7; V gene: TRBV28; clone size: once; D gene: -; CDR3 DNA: TGTGCCAGCAGTTGGGATAGGGGAACGTACTTC; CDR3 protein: CASSWDRGTYF
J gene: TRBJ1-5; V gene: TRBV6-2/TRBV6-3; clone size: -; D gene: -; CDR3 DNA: TGTGCCAGCAGTTACCAGCCTAATCAGCCCCAGCATTTT; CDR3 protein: CASSYQPNQPQHF
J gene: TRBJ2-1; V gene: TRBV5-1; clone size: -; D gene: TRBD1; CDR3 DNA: TGCGCCAGCACCGACAGGGTCGATGAGCAGTTCTTC; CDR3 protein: CASTDRVDEQFF
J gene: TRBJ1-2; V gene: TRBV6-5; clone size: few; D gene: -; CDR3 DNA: TGTGCCAGCAGTTACTCGAAACGGAATAACTATGGCTACACCTTC; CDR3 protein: CASSYSKRNNYGYTF
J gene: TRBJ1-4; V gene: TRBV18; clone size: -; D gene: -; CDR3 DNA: TGTGCCAGCTCATCATTCTCTCAGGGTGGTGAAAAACTGTTTTTT; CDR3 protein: CASSSFSQGGEKLFF
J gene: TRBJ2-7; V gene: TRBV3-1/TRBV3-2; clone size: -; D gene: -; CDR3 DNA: TGTGCCAGCAGCCCGAGGGCGGGTACCTACGAGCAGTACTTC; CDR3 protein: CASSPRAGTYEQYF
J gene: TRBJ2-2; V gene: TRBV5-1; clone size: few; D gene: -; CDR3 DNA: TGCGCCAGCAGCCCCTCAGAACAGGGGAACACCGGGGAGCTGTTTTTT; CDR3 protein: CASSPSEQGNTGELFF
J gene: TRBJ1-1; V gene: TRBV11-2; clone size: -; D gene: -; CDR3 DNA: TGTGCCAGCAGCCTGATAACAGGGAGCACTGAAGCTTTCTTT; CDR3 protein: CASSLITGSTEAFF
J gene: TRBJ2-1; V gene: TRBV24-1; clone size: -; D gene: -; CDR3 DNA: TGTGCCACCAGTGACCATCGTCCCGGCTACAATGAGCAGTTCTTC; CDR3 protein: CATSDHRPGYNEQFF
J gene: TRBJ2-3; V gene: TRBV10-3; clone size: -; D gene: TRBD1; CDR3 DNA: TGTGCCATCAGTGCAACCGGGACAGTAAGTGGAGATACGCAGTATTTT; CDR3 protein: CAISATGTVSGDTQYF
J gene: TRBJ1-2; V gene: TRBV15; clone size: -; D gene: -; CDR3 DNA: TGTGCCACCAGCGTAGGACAGTCTTCGGGTGGCTATGGCTACACCTTC; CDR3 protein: CATSVGQSSGGYGYTF